This TCR beta chain came from a study of cytomegalovirus exposure and HLA in healthy donors. Study conclusions and caveats: In vitro data verified a few CMV-associated chains as specific for CMV antigens. Per a prior analysis, the majority of TCR beta V segments were productive roughly 87% or roughly 30% of the time. A later examination showed that TCR association rates differed by HLA locus, with DRB1 most and HLA-C fewest.

Everyone who donated was a healthy bone marrow donor. Comments on this clone: Its antigen is unidentified.

The PCR was carried out with 60 Vbeta primers and 13 Jbeta primers. Sequencing was performed with immunoSEQ multiplex PCR; in TCRdb, only in-frame clones are kept and a portion is missing. The sample shows 150,000 to 200,000 clones, around 72% of them seen only once. The source of this sequence is a man in his forties in good health and CMV-seropositive. The sample comprised PBMCs.

The CDR3 spells CASSSGPNIQYF. The CDR3 coding sequence is TGTGCCAGCAGCTCTGGCCCCAACATTCAGTACTTC. This chain joins TRBV2 and TRBJ2-4, with D unresolved. Per the germline V gene, CDR1 is SNHLY and CDR2 is FYNNEI. CDR3 length equals 12 residues. V shed 6 bases and J shed 7 bases, with 10 bases lying between them.